The clone carrying this T cell receptor beta chain showed up just a few times. The data were taken from a study of PD-L1 blockade in urothelial cancer. The time point was: peripheral blood 6 weeks after treatment start. Sequenced by immunoSEQ multiplex PCR; TCRdb stores in-frame clones only, minus some. The profile shows under 40,000 clones, about 89% of them singletons. This clonotype was obtained from a man older than 75 with urothelial cancer. The sequences come from PBMCs, collected around atezolizumab (anti-PD-L1) treatment.

The CDR3 protein is CTVGPSYEQYF. The CDR3 DNA reads TGTACTGTGGGCCCCAGCTACGAGCAGTACTTC. The chain employs TRBV7-4 and TRBJ2-7, with D uncertain. Germline values: CDR1 SGHVT, CDR2 SQSDAQ. CDR3 size: 11 residues.